This passage covers 11 T cell receptor beta chains from one sample sequenced in a study of cytomegalovirus exposure and HLA in healthy donors. Vbeta (60) and Jbeta (13) primers were used in the PCR. Repertoires were generated with immunoSEQ multiplex PCR, while TCRdb's copy carries only in-frame clones and drops some. The table lists 200,000 to 250,000 clones, approximately 84% of them singletons. The source material was PBMCs. The receptors come from a woman between 40 and 50 years old in good health and CMV-seronegative.

The V call is TRBV7-9, the J call TRBJ2-1; perhaps TRBD1 as D (8 bases). The CDR3 runs to 15 residues. Per the germline V gene, CDR1 is SEHNR and CDR2 is FQNEAQ (reference sequence). Trimming removed 4 bases from V and 7 bases from J, with 17 bases in between. CDR3 residues: CASSSGGGGRNEQFF. As DNA, the CDR3 is TGTGCCAGCAGCTCAGGGGGCGGGGGCAGGAATGAGCAGTTCTTC.

The gene calls are TRBV11-3 and TRBJ1-2, with D perhaps TRBD1 (5 bases). CDR3 length: 14 residues. The germline V and J ends were trimmed by 1 base and 4 bases, with 10 bases remaining between them. The germline gives CDR1 SGHNT, CDR2 YENEEA. The CDR3, as DNA: TGTGCCAGCAGCTTAGGGTCCGGGGGCTATGGCTACACCTTC. Translated: CASSLGSGGYGYTF.

The gene calls are TRBV30 and TRBJ1-1; D is uncertain. CDR1 is GTSNPN, CDR2 SVGIG, per germline (reference sequence). Trimming took 4 bases from V and 0 from J, leaving 6 bases between them. The CDR3 totals 12 residues. The CDR3 spells CAWNRMNTEAFF. The CDR3 nucleotides are TGTGCCTGGAACAGAATGAACACTGAAGCTTTCTTT.

The chain employs TRBV4-2 and TRBJ2-1; weak D call: TRBD2 (6 bases). This CDR3 has 19 residues. Per the germline V gene, CDR1 is LGHNA and CDR2 is YNFKEQ. V shed 1 base and J shed 6 bases, with 25 bases lying between them. CDR3 DNA sequence: TGTGCCAGCAGCCAAGGGCCTCCGGGGAGTTCGGGGGTAAGCAATGAGCAGTTCTTC. This translates into CASSQGPPGSSGVSNEQFF.

This chain connects TRBV7-3 to TRBJ2-1, with D possibly being TRBD2 (8 bases). With 4 bases removed from V and 5 bases from J, the gap between germline ends came to 24 bases. CDR3 length: 18 amino acids. The germline V gene encodes CDR1 SGHTA and CDR2 FQGTGA. The CDR3: CASSSPPLAGQINNEQFF. The CDR3 DNA reads as TGTGCCAGCAGCTCACCCCCCTTAGCGGGACAGATTAACAATGAGCAGTTCTTC.

The chain combines TRBV5-1 with TRBJ1-4; perhaps TRBD1 as D (5 bases). Germline V lookup: CDR1 SGHRS, CDR2 YFSETQ. Trimming left V 3 bases short and J 11 bases short, with 17 bases between. The CDR3 spans 14 residues. In DNA form, the CDR3 reads TGCGCCAGCAGCTACCCCACAGGCTCAGGGAAACTGTTTTTT. Its translation: CASSYPTGSGKLFF.

The chain has TRBV7-9 and TRBJ2-3; D possibly corresponds to TRBD2 (6 bases). Germline V CDR1 and CDR2: SEHNR, FQNEAQ (reference sequence). V was clipped by 5 bases and J by 1 base, with 13 bases between them. The CDR3 runs 15 residues. CDR3 bases: TGTGCCAGCAGCCGCGGGACGAGTCGCACAGATACGCAGTATTTT. Protein: CASSRGTSRTDTQYF.

The count of this clone is one. CDR3 loop: CASSPYRGGAYNEQFF. In nucleotides, the CDR3 is TGTGCCAGCTCACCATATCGCGGGGGGGCGTACAATGAGCAGTTCTTC. The J gene is TRBJ2-1, the V gene TRBV18, with 9 bases fitting TRBD2. With V trimmed by 2 bases and J by 4 bases, 6 bases remained unmatched. This CDR3 region has 16 residues. CDR1 is KGHSH, CDR2 LQKENI, per germline.

A few counts support this clone. The chain joins TRBV6-1 to TRBJ1-1; 7 bases agree with TRBD1. Germline V gene sequence: CDR1 MNHNS, CDR2 SASEGT. CDR3 length: 10 amino acids. The junction had 2 bases not matched to a gene; V was cut back by 8 bases and J by 8 bases. The CDR3 is CASQQGEAFF. CDR3 nucleotide sequence: TGTGCCAGCCAACAGGGGGAAGCTTTCTTT.

V and J are TRBV7-2 and TRBJ1-1, with 8 bases fitting TRBD1. The CDR3 is made up of 18 amino acids. Germline CDR1 is SGHTA and CDR2 is FQGNSA. The junction had 14 bases not matched to a gene; V was cut back by 1 base and J by 4 bases. The DNA of the CDR3 is TGTGCCAGCAGCTTAGGTCAGAGGACAGGGTGGGATCGCACTGAAGCTTTCTTT. Protein product: CASSLGQRTGWDRTEAFF.

The genes are TRBV18 and TRBJ2-1; D unclear. CDR3 length: 11 residues. CDR1 and CDR2 from the germline V gene are KGHSH and LQKENI. V dropped 6 bases and J dropped 7 bases, with 7 bases sitting between them. The DNA for the CDR3 is TGTGCCAGCTCCATCCAGAATGAGCAGTTCTTC. As protein: CASSIQNEQFF.